The count of the clone carrying this T cell receptor (beta chain) is one. Libraries were prepared by immunoSEQ multiplex PCR; TCRdb keeps only in-frame clonotypes and omits some of them. This table has under 65,000 clones, around 93% appearing once. This entry belongs to a study of control samples from healthy donors and cancer patients. Input material: PBMCs. The origin of this receptor is a man aged 25-45 years with colorectal cancer.

CDR3 in amino acids: CASSRLAGVDNEQFF. Here the CDR3 DNA reads TGTGCCAGCAGCCGATTAGCGGGGGTAGACAATGAGCAGTTCTTC. V gene TRBV14 combines with J gene TRBJ2-1, with 9 bases that match TRBD2. The germline CDR1 and CDR2 sequences are SGHDN and FVKESK. This CDR3 region has 15 residues. Trimming took 4 bases from V and 5 from J; bases not matched to a gene: 6.